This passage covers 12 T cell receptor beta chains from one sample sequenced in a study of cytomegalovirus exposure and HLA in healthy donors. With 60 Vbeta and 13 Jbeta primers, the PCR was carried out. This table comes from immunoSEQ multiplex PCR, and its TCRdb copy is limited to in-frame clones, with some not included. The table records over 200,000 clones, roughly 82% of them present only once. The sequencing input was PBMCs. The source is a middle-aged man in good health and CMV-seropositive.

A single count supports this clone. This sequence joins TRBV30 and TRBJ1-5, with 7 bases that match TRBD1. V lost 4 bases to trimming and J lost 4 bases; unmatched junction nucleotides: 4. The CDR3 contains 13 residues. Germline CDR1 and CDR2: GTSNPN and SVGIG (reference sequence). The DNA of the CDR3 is TGTGCCTGGAACCAGGGGGTAAATCAGCCCCAGCATTTT. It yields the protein CAWNQGVNQPQHF. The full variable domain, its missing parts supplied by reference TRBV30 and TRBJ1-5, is SQTIHQWPATLVQPVGSPLSLECTVEGTSNPNLYWYRQAAGRGLQLLFYSVGIGQISSEVPQNLSASRPQDRQFILSSKKLLLSDSGFYLCAWNQGVNQPQHFGDGTRLSIL.

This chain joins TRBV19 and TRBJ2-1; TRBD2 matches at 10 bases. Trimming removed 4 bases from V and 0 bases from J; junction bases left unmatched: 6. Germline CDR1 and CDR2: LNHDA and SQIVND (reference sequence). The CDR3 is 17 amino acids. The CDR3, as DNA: TGTGCCAGTAGTAAAGGACTAGCGGATTCCTCCTACAATGAGCAGTTCTTC. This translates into CASSKGLADSSYNEQFF.

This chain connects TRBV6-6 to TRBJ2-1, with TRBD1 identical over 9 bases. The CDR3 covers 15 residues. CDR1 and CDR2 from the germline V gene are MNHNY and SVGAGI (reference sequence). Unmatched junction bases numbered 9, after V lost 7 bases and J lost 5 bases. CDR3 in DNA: TGTGCCAGCACGACAGGGGGTGCGGGTGACAATGAGCAGTTCTTC. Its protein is CASTTGGAGDNEQFF.

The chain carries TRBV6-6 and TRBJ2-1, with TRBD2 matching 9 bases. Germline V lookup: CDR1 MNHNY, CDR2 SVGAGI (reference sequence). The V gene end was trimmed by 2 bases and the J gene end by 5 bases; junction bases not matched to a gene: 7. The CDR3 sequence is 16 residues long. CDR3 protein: CASSYLSGRKDNEQFF. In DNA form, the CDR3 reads TGTGCCAGCAGTTACCTGAGCGGGAGGAAGGACAATGAGCAGTTCTTC.

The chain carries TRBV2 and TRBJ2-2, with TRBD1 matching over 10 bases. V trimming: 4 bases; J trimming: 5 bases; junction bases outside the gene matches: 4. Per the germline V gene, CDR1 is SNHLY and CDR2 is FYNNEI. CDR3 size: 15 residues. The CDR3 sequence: CASSGDRGPTGELFF. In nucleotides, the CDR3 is TGTGCCAGCAGTGGGGACAGGGGACCGACCGGGGAGCTGTTTTTT. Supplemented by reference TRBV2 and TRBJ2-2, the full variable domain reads EPEVTQTPSHQVTQMGQEVILRCVPISNHLYFYWYRQILGQKVEFLVSFYNNEISEKSEIFDDQFSVERPDGSNFTLKIRSTKLEDSAMYFCASSGDRGPTGELFFGEGSRLTVL.

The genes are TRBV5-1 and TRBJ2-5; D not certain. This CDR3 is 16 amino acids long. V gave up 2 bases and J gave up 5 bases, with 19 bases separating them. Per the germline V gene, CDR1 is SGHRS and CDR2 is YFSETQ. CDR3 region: CASSLSQAVPWETQYF. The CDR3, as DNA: TGCGCCAGCAGCTTAAGTCAGGCAGTTCCTTGGGAGACCCAGTACTTC.

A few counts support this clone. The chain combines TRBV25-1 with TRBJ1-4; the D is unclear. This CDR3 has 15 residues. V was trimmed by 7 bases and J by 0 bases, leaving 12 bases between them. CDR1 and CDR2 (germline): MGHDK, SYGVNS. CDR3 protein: CASTRDTATNEKLFF. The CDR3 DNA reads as TGTGCCAGCACCCGCGACACTGCAACTAATGAAAAACTGTTTTTT. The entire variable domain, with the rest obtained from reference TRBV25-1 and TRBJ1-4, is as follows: EADIYQTPRYLVIGTGKKITLECSQTMGHDKMYWYQQDPGMELHLIHYSYGVNSTEKGDLSSESTVSRIRTEHFPLTLESARPSHTSQYLCASTRDTATNEKLFFGSGTQLSVL.

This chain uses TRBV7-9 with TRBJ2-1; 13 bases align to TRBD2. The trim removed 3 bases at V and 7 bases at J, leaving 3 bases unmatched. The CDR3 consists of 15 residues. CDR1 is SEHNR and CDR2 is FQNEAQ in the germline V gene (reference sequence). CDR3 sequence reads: CASSLTSGRLNEQFF. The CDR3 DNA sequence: TGTGCCAGCAGCTTGACTAGCGGGAGGTTGAATGAGCAGTTCTTC.

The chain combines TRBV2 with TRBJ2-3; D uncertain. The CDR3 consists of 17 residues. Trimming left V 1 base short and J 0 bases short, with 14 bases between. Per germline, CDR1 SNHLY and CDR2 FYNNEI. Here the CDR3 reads CASSEDLAETSTDTQYF. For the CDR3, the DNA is TGTGCCAGCAGTGAAGATCTTGCAGAGACTAGCACAGATACGCAGTATTTT.

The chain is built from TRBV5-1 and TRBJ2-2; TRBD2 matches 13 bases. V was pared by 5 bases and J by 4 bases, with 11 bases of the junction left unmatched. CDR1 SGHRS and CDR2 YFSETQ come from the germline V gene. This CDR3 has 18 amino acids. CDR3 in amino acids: CASRLTSGRAFFTGELFF. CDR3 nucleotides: TGCGCCAGCAGACTAACTAGCGGGAGGGCCTTTTTCACCGGGGAGCTGTTTTTT.

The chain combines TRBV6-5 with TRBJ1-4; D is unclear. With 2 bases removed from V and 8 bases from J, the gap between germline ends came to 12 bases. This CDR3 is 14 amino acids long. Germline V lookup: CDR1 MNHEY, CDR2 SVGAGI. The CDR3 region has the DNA TGTGCCAGCAGTTACGGAGGGCCGGGCGAAAAACTGTTTTTT. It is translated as CASSYGGPGEKLFF.

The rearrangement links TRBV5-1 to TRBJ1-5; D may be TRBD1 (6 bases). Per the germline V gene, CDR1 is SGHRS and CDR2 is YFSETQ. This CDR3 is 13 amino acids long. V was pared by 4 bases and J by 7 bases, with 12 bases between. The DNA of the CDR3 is TGCGCCAGCAGCCAAGGGGGAATGCAGCCCCAGCATTTT. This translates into CASSQGGMQPQHF.